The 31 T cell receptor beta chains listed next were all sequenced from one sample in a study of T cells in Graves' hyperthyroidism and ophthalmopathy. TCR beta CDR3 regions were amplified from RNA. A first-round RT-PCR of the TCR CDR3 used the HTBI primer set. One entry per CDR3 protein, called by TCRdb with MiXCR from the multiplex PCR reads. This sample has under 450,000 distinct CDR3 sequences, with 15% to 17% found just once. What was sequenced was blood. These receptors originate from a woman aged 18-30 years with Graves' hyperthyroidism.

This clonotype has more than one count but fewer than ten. CDR3 nucleotide sequence: TGCAGTGCTAGGTTCCTAGCGGGGTCAGAGACCCAGTACTTC. It yields the protein CSARFLAGSETQYF. This sequence joins TRBV20-1 and TRBJ2-5, with TRBD2 identical over 9 bases. Per germline, CDR1 DFQATT and CDR2 SNEGSKA (reference sequence). Trimming took 3 bases from V and 4 from J; bases not matched to a gene: 6. CDR3 length: 14 residues.

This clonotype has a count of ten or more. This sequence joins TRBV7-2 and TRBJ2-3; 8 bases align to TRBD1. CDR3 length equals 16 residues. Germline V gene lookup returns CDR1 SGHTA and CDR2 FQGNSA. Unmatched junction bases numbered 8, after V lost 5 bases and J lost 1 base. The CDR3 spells CASSLWTGMGTDTQYF. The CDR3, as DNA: TGTGCCAGCAGCCTCTGGACAGGGATGGGCACAGATACGCAGTATTTT.

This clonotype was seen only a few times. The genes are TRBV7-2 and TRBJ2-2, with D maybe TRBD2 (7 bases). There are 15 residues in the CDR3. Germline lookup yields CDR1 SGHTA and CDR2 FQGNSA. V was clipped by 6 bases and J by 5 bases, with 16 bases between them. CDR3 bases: TGTGCCAGCAGGGAGGGGGGGCCTTTAACCGGGGAGCTGTTTTTT. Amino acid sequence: CASREGGPLTGELFF.

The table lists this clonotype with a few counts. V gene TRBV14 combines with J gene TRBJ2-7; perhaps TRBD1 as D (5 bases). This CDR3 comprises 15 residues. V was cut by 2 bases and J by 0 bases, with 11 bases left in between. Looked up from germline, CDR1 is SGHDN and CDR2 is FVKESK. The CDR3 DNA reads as TGTGCCAGCAGCCAAACAGGCTTAGCCTCCTACGAGCAGTACTTC. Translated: CASSQTGLASYEQYF.

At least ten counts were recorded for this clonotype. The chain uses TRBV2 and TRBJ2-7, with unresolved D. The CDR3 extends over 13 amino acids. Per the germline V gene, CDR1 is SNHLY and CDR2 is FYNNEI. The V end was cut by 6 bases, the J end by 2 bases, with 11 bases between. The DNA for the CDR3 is TGTGCCAGCAGGCAGGACGACCCCTACGAGCAGTACTTC. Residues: CASRQDDPYEQYF.

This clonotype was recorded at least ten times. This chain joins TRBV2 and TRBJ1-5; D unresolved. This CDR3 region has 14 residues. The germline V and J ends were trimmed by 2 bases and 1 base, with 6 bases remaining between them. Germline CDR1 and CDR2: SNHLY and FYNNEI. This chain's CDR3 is CASSEFDSNQPQHF. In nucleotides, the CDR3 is TGTGCCAGCAGTGAATTTGACAGCAATCAGCCCCAGCATTTT.

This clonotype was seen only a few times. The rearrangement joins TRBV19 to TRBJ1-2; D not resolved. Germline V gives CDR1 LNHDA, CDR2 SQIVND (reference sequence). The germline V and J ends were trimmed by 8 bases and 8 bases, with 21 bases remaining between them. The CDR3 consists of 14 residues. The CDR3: CASFDGTTVWGYTF. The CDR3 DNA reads TGTGCCAGTTTCGACGGCACGACGGTATGGGGCTACACCTTC.

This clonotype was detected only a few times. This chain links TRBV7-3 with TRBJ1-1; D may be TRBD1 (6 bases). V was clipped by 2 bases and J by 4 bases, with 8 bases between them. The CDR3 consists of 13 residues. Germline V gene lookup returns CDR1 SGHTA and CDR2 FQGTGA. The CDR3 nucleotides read TGTGCCAGCAGCTTATACAGGGCCACTGAAGCTTTCTTT. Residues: CASSLYRATEAFF. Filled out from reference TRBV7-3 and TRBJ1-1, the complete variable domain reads GAGVSQTPSNKVTEKGKYVELRCDPISGHTALYWYRQSLGQGPEFLIYFQGTGAADDSGLPNDRFFAVRPEGSVSTLKIQRTERGDSAVYLCASSLYRATEAFFGQGTRLTVV.

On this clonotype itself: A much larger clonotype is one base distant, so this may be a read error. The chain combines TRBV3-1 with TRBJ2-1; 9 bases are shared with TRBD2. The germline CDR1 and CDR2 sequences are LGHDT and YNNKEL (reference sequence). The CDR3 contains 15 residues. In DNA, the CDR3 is TGTGCCAGCAGCCCCTCTAGCGGGGCCCTGAATGAGCAGCTCTTC. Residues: CASSPSSGALNEQLF.

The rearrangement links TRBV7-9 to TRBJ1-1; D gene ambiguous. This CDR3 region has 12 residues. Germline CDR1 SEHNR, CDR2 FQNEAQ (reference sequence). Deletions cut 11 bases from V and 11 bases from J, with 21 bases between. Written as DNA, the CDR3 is TGTGCCGGCGGCAACCACGCCACGGGCGCTTTCTTT. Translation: CAGGNHATGAFF.

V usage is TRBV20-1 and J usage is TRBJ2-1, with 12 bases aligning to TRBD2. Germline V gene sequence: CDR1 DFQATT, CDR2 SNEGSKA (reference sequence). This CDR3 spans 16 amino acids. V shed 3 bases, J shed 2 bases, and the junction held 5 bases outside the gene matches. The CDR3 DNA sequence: TGCAGTGCTAGTAGACTAGCGGGAGAAACCTACAATGAGCAGTTCTTC. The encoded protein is CSASRLAGETYNEQFF.

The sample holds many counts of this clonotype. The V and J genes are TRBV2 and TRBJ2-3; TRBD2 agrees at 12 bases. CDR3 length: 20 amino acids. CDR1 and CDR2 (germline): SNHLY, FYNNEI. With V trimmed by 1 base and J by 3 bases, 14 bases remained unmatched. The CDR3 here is CASSEVASGGGVYGTDTQYF. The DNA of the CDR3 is TGTGCCAGCAGTGAAGTGGCTAGCGGGGGGGGAGTATATGGAACAGATACGCAGTATTTT.

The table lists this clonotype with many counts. Here the CDR3 DNA reads TGTGCCAGCAGTGAATCGGCGGGGCCCTACAATGAGCAGTTCTTC. As protein: CASSESAGPYNEQFF. V is TRBV2 and J is TRBJ2-1; TRBD2 is a possible D gene (6 bases). There are 15 residues in the CDR3. The germline V gene has CDR1 SNHLY and CDR2 FYNNEI. The V end was cut by 2 bases, the J end by 2 bases, with 10 bases between.

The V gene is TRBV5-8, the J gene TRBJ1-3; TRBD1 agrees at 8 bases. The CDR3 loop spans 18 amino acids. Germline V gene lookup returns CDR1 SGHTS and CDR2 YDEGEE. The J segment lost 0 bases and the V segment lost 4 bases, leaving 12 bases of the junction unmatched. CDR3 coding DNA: TGTGCCAGCAGCCCGAGAAGCAGGACAGGGTCCTCTGGAAACACCATATATTTT. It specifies CASSPRSRTGSSGNTIYF. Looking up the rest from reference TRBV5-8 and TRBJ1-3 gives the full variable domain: EAGVTQSPTHLIKTRGQQATLRCSPISGHTSVYWYQQALGLGLQFLLWYDEGEERNRGNFPPRFSGRQFPNYSSELNVNALELEDSALYLCASSPRSRTGSSGNTIYFGEGSWLTVV.

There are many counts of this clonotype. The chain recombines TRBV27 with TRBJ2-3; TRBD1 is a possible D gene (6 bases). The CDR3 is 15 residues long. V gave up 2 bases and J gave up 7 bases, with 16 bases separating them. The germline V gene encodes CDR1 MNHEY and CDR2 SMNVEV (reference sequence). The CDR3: CASSLVSGRGNTQYF. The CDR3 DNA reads TGTGCCAGCAGTTTAGTGAGTGGCAGGGGAAATACGCAGTATTTT.

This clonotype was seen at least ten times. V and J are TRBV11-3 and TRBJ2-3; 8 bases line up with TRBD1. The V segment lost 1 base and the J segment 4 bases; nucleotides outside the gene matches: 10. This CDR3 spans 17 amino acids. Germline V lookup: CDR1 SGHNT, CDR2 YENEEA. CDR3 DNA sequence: TGTGCCAGCAGCTTAGGGCTAGCGCCGACAGGGGCAGATACGCAGTATTTT. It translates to CASSLGLAPTGADTQYF.

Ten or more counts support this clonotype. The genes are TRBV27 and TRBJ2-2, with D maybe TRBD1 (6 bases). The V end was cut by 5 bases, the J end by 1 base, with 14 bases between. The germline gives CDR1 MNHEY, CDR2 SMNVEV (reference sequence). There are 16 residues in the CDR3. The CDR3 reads CASSPRQALNTGELFF. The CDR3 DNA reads TGTGCCAGCAGTCCTCGACAGGCCCTGAACACCGGGGAGCTGTTTTTT.

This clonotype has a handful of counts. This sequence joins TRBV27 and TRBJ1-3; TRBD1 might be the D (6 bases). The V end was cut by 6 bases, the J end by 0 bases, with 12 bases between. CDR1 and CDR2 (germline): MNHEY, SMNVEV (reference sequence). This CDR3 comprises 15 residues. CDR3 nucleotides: TGTGCCAGCAGATACAGGGCTCCCTCTGGAAACACCATATATTTT. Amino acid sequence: CASRYRAPSGNTIYF.

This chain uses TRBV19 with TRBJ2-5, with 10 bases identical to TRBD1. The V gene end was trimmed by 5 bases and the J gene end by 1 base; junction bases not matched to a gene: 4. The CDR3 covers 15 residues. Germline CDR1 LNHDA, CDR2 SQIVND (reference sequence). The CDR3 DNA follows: TGTGCCAGTAGTCAAGACAGGGGGCTCCAAGAGACCCAGTACTTC. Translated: CASSQDRGLQETQYF.

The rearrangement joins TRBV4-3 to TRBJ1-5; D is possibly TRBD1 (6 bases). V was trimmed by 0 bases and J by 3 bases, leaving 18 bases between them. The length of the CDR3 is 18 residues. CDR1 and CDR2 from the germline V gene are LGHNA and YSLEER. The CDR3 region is CASSQDGGRGGTNQPQHF. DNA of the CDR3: TGCGCCAGCAGCCAAGACGGGGGCAGGGGAGGGACCAATCAGCCCCAGCATTTT.

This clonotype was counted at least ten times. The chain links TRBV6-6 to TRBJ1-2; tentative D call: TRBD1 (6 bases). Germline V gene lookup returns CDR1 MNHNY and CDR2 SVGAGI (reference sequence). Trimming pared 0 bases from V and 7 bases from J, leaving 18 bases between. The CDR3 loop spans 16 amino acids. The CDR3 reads CASSYSSGRGGGGYTF. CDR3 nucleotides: TGTGCCAGCAGTTACTCGAGCGGCAGGGGAGGGGGTGGCTACACCTTC.

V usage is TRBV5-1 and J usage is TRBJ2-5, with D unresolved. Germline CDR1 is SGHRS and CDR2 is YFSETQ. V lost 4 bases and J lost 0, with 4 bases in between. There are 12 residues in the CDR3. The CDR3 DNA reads TGCGCCAGCAGCGGACACCAAGAGACCCAGTACTTC. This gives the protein CASSGHQETQYF. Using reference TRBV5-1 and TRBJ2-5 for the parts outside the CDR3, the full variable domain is KAGVTQTPRYLIKTRGQQVTLSCSPISGHRSVSWYQQTPGQGLQFLFEYFSETQRNKGNFPGRFSGRQFSNSRSEMNVSTLELGDSALYLCASSGHQETQYFGPGTRLLVL.

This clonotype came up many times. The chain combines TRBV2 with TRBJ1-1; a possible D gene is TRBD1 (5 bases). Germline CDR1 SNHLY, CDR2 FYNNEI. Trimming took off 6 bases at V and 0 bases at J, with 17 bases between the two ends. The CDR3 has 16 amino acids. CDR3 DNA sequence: TGTGCCAGCAGGGGGGGGACCGCACAGATGAACACTGAAGCTTTCTTT. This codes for CASRGGTAQMNTEAFF.

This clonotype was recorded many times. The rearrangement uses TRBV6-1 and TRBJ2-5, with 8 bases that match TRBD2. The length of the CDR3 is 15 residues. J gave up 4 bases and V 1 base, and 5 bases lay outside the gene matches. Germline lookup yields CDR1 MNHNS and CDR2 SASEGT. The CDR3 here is CASSEGGGLAETQYF. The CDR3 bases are TGTGCCAGCAGTGAAGGCGGGGGGCTCGCAGAGACCCAGTACTTC.

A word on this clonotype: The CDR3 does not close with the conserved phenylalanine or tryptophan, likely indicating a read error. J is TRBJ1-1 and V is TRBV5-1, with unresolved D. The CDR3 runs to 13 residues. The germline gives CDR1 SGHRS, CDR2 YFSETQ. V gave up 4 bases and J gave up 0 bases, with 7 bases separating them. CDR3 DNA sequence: TGCGCCAGCAGCACCGATTTGAACACTGAAGCTTTCCTT. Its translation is CASSTDLNTEAFL.

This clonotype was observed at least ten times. CDR3 in amino acids: CAISESAYEQYF. CDR3 nucleotides: TGTGCCATCAGTGAGTCGGCGTACGAGCAGTACTTC. This chain joins TRBV10-3 and TRBJ2-7; no reliable D call. The CDR3 sequence is 12 residues long. Germline V lookup: CDR1 ENHRY, CDR2 SYGVKD. Trimming shortened V by 0 bases and J by 4 bases, and 4 bases separated the two germline ends.

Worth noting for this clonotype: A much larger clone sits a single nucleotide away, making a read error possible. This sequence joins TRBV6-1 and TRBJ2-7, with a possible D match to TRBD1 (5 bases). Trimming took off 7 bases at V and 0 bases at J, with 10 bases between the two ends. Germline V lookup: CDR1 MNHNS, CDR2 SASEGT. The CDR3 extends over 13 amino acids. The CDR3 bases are TGTGCCAGCATGTACAGGAGCTCCTACGAGCAGTACTTC. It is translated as CASMYRSSYEQYF.

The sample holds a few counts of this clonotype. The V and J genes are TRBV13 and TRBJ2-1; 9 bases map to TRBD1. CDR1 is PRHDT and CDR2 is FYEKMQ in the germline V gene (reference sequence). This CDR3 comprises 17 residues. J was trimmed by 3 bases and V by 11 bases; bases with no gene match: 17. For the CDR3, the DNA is TGTGCCTCCACCCGAAGGGACAGGGAGGCAGTCTACAATGAGCAGTTCTTC. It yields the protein CASTRRDREAVYNEQFF.

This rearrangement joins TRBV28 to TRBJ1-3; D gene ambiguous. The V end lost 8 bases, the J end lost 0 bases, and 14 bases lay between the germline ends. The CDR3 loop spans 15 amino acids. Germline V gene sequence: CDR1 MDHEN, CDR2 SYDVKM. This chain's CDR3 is CASFRGGLSGNTIYF. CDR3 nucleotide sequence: TGTGCCAGCTTTCGGGGAGGACTCTCTGGAAACACCATATATTTT.

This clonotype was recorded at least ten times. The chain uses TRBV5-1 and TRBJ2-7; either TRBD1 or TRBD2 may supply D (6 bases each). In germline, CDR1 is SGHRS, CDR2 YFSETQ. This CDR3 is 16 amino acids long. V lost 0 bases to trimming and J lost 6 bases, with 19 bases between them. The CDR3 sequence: CASSLGFGGGLGEQYF. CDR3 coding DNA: TGCGCCAGCAGCTTGGGGTTCGGTGGGGGGCTCGGCGAGCAGTACTTC.

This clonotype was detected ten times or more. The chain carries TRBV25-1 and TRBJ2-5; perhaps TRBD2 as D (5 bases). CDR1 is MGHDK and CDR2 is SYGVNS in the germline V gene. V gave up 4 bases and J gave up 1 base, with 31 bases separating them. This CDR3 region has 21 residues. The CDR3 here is CASSGWSSAPFSGLLQETQYF. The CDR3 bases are TGTGCCAGCAGTGGCTGGTCTTCGGCGCCCTTTTCGGGGTTACTCCAAGAGACCCAGTACTTC. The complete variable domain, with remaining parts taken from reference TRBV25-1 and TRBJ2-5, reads EADIYQTPRYLVIGTGKKITLECSQTMGHDKMYWYQQDPGMELHLIHYSYGVNSTEKGDLSSESTVSRIRTEHFPLTLESARPSHTSQYLCASSGWSSAPFSGLLQETQYFGPGTRLLVL.